Below are 28 T cell receptor beta chains sequenced from a single sample in a study of T cell repertoires in ileal Crohn's disease. The method was immunoSEQ multiplex PCR; TCRdb's version includes in-frame clones alone and lacks a portion of them. The profile covers roughly 3,500 clones, with just over 70% appearing a single time and roughly 8.3% taken by the ten largest. Time point defined: neoterminal ileum biopsy at postoperative endoscopy, about 6 months after surgery. Sequences were obtained from ileal tissue. These receptors were obtained from an adult with Crohn's disease.

This clone was counted only a few times. The genes are TRBV7-6 and TRBJ2-2; 7 bases agree with TRBD2. Germline loops: CDR1 SGHVS, CDR2 FNYEAQ. The CDR3 is made up of 14 amino acids. The J segment lost 6 bases and the V segment lost 0 bases, leaving 1 base of the junction unmatched. CDR3 residues: CASSLAGGAGELFF. The DNA for the CDR3 is TGTGCCAGCAGCTTAGCTGGGGGGGCCGGGGAGCTGTTTTTT.

The V call is TRBV27, the J call TRBJ1-1; no definite D call. CDR1 is MNHEY and CDR2 is SMNVEV in the germline V gene (reference sequence). The CDR3 is made up of 13 amino acids. V was pared by 6 bases and J by 4 bases, with 12 bases between. The CDR3: CASRRGPGTEAFF. For the CDR3, the DNA is TGTGCCAGCAGGCGTGGGCCAGGCACTGAAGCTTTCTTT.

The chain couples TRBV9 to TRBJ2-7; TRBD1 matches 8 bases. V lost 0 bases, J lost 6 bases, and 8 bases stayed unmatched. The CDR3 is 15 amino acids. The V gene's germline CDR1 is SGDLS and CDR2 YYNGEE. The chain's CDR3 is CASSVGGQGRGEQYF. CDR3 DNA: TGTGCCAGCAGCGTAGGAGGACAGGGAAGGGGCGAGCAGTACTTC.

CDR3 protein: CASSLDSYNEQFF. In DNA, the CDR3 is TGTGCCAGCAGTTTGGACAGCTACAATGAGCAGTTCTTC. This chain uses TRBV27 with TRBJ2-1, with D maybe TRBD1 (6 bases). V was clipped by 3 bases and J by 3 bases, with 6 bases between them. CDR1 is MNHEY and CDR2 is SMNVEV in the germline V gene (reference sequence). The CDR3 length is 13 residues.

The chain joins TRBV4-3 to TRBJ2-6, with a possible D match to TRBD2 (5 bases). The germline gives CDR1 LGHNA, CDR2 YSLEER. The CDR3 extends over 15 amino acids. V was trimmed by 4 bases and J by 2 bases, leaving 9 bases between them. DNA of the CDR3: TGCGCCAGCAGCCCTCAGGAGGCTGGGGCCAACGTCCTGACTTTC. Residues: CASSPQEAGANVLTF.

The CDR3 bases are TGCGCCAGCAGTGAGTCCTTGGGGGGCACCGGGGAGCTGTTTTTT. It is translated as CASSESLGGTGELFF. V usage is TRBV10-1 and J usage is TRBJ2-2; perhaps TRBD2 as D (6 bases). CDR3 length equals 15 residues. Trimming took 0 bases from V and 4 from J, leaving 9 bases between them. Germline CDR1 is WNHNN and CDR2 is SYGVQD (reference sequence).

This clone was counted a few times. The chain combines TRBV6-1 with TRBJ2-6; D is possibly TRBD1 (5 bases). V gave up 7 bases and J gave up 0 bases, with 10 bases separating them. Germline assignment: CDR1 MNHNS and CDR2 SASEGT. CDR3 length: 15 residues. The CDR3 bases are TGTGCCAGCAAGGTCAGGGCCTCTGGGGCCAACGTCCTGACTTTC. This gives the protein CASKVRASGANVLTF.

This sequence joins TRBV5-4 and TRBJ1-1; D is ambiguous. Trimming cost V 3 bases and J 5 bases, with 11 bases left between them. In germline, CDR1 is SGHNT, CDR2 YYREEE (reference sequence). This CDR3 is 13 amino acids long. The CDR3 spells CASSSKHETEAFF. Written as DNA, the CDR3 is TGTGCCAGCAGCTCGAAGCATGAGACTGAAGCTTTCTTT.

The chain couples TRBV2 to TRBJ1-6; D is uncertain. Trimming removed 7 bases from V and 7 bases from J, with 5 bases in between. Germline V lookup: CDR1 SNHLY, CDR2 FYNNEI. CDR3 size: 11 residues. The CDR3 nucleotides read TGTGCCAGCAAGGAGAATTCACCCCTCCACTTT. It translates to CASKENSPLHF.

This chain links TRBV7-9 with TRBJ2-2; D is perhaps TRBD2 (6 bases). The CDR3 is 15 residues long. Deletions cut 1 base from V and 4 bases from J, with 10 bases between. Germline V gene data show CDR1 as SEHNR and CDR2 as FQNEAQ (reference sequence). CDR3 nucleotides: TGTGCCAGCAGCTTAGGGCAGGGACTCACCGGGGAGCTGTTTTTT. Its protein is CASSLGQGLTGELFF. Variable domain in full (rest from reference TRBV7-9 and TRBJ2-2): DTGVSQNPRHKITKRGQNVTFRCDPISEHNRLYWYRQTLGQGPEFLTYFQNEAQLEKSRLLSDRFSAERPKGSFSTLEIQRTEQGDSAMYLCASSLGQGLTGELFFGEGSRLTVL.

This chain joins TRBV5-4 and TRBJ2-7; D is ambiguous. The CDR3 extends over 12 amino acids. CDR1 and CDR2 (germline): SGHNT, YYREEE (reference sequence). V lost 0 bases and J 7 bases, leaving 8 bases between the germline ends. The DNA for the CDR3 is TGTGCCAGCAGCTTGGATAGCCGAGAGCAGTACTTC. Its translation is CASSLDSREQYF.

The rearrangement uses TRBV11-3 and TRBJ2-5; possible D gene TRBD1, 6 bases. This CDR3 has 15 amino acids. V lost 1 base to trimming and J lost 7 bases, with 16 bases between them. Germline-derived CDR1 and CDR2 are SGHNT and YENEEA. As DNA, the CDR3 is TGTGCCAGCAGCTTAGTCCCAGGGGTACCACGGACCCAGTACTTC. This sequence encodes CASSLVPGVPRTQYF.

This chain links TRBV7-2 with TRBJ1-2; 7 bases match TRBD1. Germline V gene sequence: CDR1 SGHTA, CDR2 FQGNSA. The length of the CDR3 is 13 residues. The junction had 8 bases not matched to a gene; V was cut back by 0 bases and J by 13 bases. CDR3 sequence reads: CASSLAQDRRITF. DNA of the CDR3: TGTGCCAGCAGCTTAGCCCAGGACAGGAGAATCACCTTC.

The chain couples TRBV6-5 to TRBJ1-1; D perhaps matches TRBD1 (5 bases). From germline, CDR1 is MNHEY and CDR2 SVGAGI. V was shortened by 0 bases and J by 2 bases, with 7 bases between the two germline ends. CDR3 length: 14 amino acids. The CDR3, as DNA: TGTGCCAGCAGTTACTCCCAGGGTAACACTGAAGCTTTCTTT. It codes for CASSYSQGNTEAFF.

The V and J genes are TRBV5-1 and TRBJ1-2, with 9 bases that match TRBD1. V was pared by 4 bases and J by 8 bases, with 9 bases of the junction left unmatched. The germline V gene encodes CDR1 SGHRS and CDR2 YFSETQ. The CDR3 is made up of 14 amino acids. In DNA form, the CDR3 reads TGCGCCAGCAGCGGGGACAGGGTGAGAGACGGCTACACCTTC. This codes for CASSGDRVRDGYTF.

This clone was picked up one time. This sequence joins TRBV5-1 and TRBJ2-1; 8 bases fit TRBD1. J lost 4 bases, V lost 4 bases, and 7 bases had no gene match. CDR1 and CDR2 from the germline V gene are SGHRS and YFSETQ. This CDR3 contains 15 residues. The CDR3 DNA sequence: TGCGCCAGCAGCCCGTCCGGGACAGGTTACAATGAGCAGTTCTTC. It encodes CASSPSGTGYNEQFF.

J is TRBJ1-6 and V is TRBV30; 9 bases are shared with TRBD1. The V and J ends lost 0 bases and 10 bases, in that order; junction bases with no gene match: 1. Germline V gene lookup returns CDR1 GTSNPN and CDR2 SVGIG (reference sequence). The CDR3 consists of 13 residues. CDR3 bases: TGTGCCTGGAGTGTGGACAGGGGATCACCCCTCCACTTT. Amino acids: CAWSVDRGSPLHF.

The chain employs TRBV9 and TRBJ2-2, with 7 bases identical to TRBD2. Germline values: CDR1 SGDLS, CDR2 YYNGEE. Trimming removed 4 bases from V and 4 bases from J; junction bases left unmatched: 7. The CDR3 covers 15 residues. The CDR3 here is CASSMTSSGTGELFF. DNA of the CDR3: TGTGCCAGCAGCATGACTAGCAGTGGCACCGGGGAGCTGTTTTTT.

This chain connects TRBV12-1 to TRBJ2-2; TRBD2 is taken as the D call from the table, unchecked against the DNA. TRBV12-1 constitutes a pseudogene. This CDR3 region has 18 residues. CDR3 sequence reads: CASSQGLAGRRGTGELFF. Written as DNA, the CDR3 is TGTGCCAGCAGCCAGGGACTAGCGGGGCGCCGAGGCACCGGGGAGCTGTTTTTT.

The chain employs TRBV18 and TRBJ1-3; tentative D call: TRBD1 (5 bases). Germline CDR1 KGHSH, CDR2 LQKENI. CDR3 length: 13 amino acids. Deletions cut 6 bases from V and 1 base from J, with 7 bases between. The CDR3 is CASSSGSGNTIYF. The CDR3 region has the DNA TGTGCCAGCTCGTCAGGGTCTGGAAACACCATATATTTT.

The J gene is TRBJ2-1, the V gene TRBV9; 9 positions match TRBD2. Germline CDR1 SGDLS, CDR2 YYNGEE. The V and J ends lost 4 bases and 1 base, in that order; junction bases with no gene match: 3. The CDR3 extends over 15 amino acids. CDR3 sequence reads: CASSQTSGSYNEQFF. The CDR3 DNA follows: TGTGCCAGCAGCCAGACTAGCGGATCCTACAATGAGCAGTTCTTC.

This chain uses TRBV6-1 with TRBJ2-7, with 10 nucleotides matching TRBD1. The CDR3 covers 15 residues. Germline loops: CDR1 MNHNS, CDR2 SASEGT. The V segment lost 1 base and the J segment 3 bases; nucleotides outside the gene matches: 3. This chain's CDR3 is CASSEGQGALYEQYF. The CDR3, as DNA: TGTGCCAGCAGTGAAGGACAGGGGGCCCTCTACGAGCAGTACTTC.

In this sample, this clone turned up a few times. The chain recombines TRBV7-9 with TRBJ2-7, with D possibly matching TRBD1 (6 bases). With 6 bases removed from V and 3 bases from J, the gap between germline ends came to 12 bases. Germline V gene lookup returns CDR1 SEHNR and CDR2 FQNEAQ (reference sequence). The CDR3 is 13 residues long. CDR3 sequence: CASRYRDGYEQYF. Written as DNA, the CDR3 is TGTGCCAGCAGATACAGGGACGGCTACGAGCAGTACTTC.

This clone was counted only a few times. The chain recombines TRBV19 with TRBJ1-1, with D perhaps TRBD1 (6 bases). The CDR3 covers 14 residues. V lost 6 bases and J 2 bases, leaving 13 bases between the germline ends. Germline V gene lookup returns CDR1 LNHDA and CDR2 SQIVND (reference sequence). CDR3 sequence: CASRPYRENTEAFF. In DNA, the CDR3 is TGTGCCAGTAGACCCTACAGGGAAAACACTGAAGCTTTCTTT.

The chain carries TRBV30 and TRBJ2-3; D is unresolved. The germline V gene encodes CDR1 GTSNPN and CDR2 SVGIG (reference sequence). V was pared by 2 bases and J by 4 bases, with 13 bases between. This CDR3 is built from 14 residues. The DNA for the CDR3 is TGTGCCTGGAGTCAAGGCAGGTCTGCAGATACGCAGTATTTT. Residues: CAWSQGRSADTQYF.

V usage is TRBV5-1 and J usage is TRBJ1-2; 7 bases agree with TRBD1. CDR3 length: 14 amino acids. From germline, CDR1 is SGHRS and CDR2 YFSETQ. After removal of 7 bases from V and 2 bases from J, the junction contained 8 bases not matched to a gene. This chain's CDR3 is CASGPGQINYGYTF. The CDR3 region has the DNA TGCGCCAGCGGACCGGGACAGATAAACTATGGCTACACCTTC. Full variable domain (remainder filled in from reference TRBV5-1 and TRBJ1-2): KAGVTQTPRYLIKTRGQQVTLSCSPISGHRSVSWYQQTPGQGLQFLFEYFSETQRNKGNFPGRFSGRQFSNSRSEMNVSTLELGDSALYLCASGPGQINYGYTFGSGTRLTVV.

This clone has more than one count but fewer than ten. The junction shows a germline mismatch at one end, possibly a read error. The genes are TRBV7-7 and TRBJ2-2, with D possibly TRBD2 on 5 matching bases. The CDR3 runs to 16 residues. Germline V gene data show CDR1 as SSHAT and CDR2 as FNYEAQ (reference sequence). CDR3 sequence: CASSPRTHGNTGELFF. CDR3 sequence (DNA): TGTGCTAGCAGCCCGCGGACTCACGGGAACACCGGGGAGCTGTTTTTT.

V is TRBV25-1 and J is TRBJ1-1; D gene unclear. This CDR3 spans 13 amino acids. The germline V gene encodes CDR1 MGHDK and CDR2 SYGVNS. Trimming took 5 bases from V and 1 from J, leaving 8 bases between them. The CDR3 DNA is TGTGCCAGCAGTAAAACGGGGAACACTGAAGCTTTCTTT. This translates into CASSKTGNTEAFF. Supplemented by reference TRBV25-1 and TRBJ1-1, the full variable domain reads EADIYQTPRYLVIGTGKKITLECSQTMGHDKMYWYQQDPGMELHLIHYSYGVNSTEKGDLSSESTVSRIRTEHFPLTLESARPSHTSQYLCASSKTGNTEAFFGQGTRLTVV.